This T cell receptor (beta chain) was profiled in a study of cytomegalovirus exposure and HLA in healthy donors. Overall study context: HLA-typed donors contributed some 87 million unique TCRs, which were held in an early data release.

Germline V CDR1 and CDR2: ENHRY, SYGVKD. The V gene lost 2 bases and the J gene lost 3 bases, with 16 bases spanning the gap. There are 16 residues in the CDR3. The PCR made use of 60 Vbeta and 13 Jbeta primers. Per the original data handling: Approximately 12 million of tens of millions of unique TCR beta chains were shared, per a later count. The assay was immunoSEQ multiplex PCR, and TCRdb's table has in-frame clones only and misses some. V and J calls plus clone size are reproduced from that table; the DNA served to infer D and trimming. The sample has some 70,000 clones; 77% are singletons. The clonotype comes from a male donor in good health and CMV-seropositive. The sample comprised PBMCs. This chain uses TRBV10-3 with TRBJ1-2; no reliable D call. DNA of the CDR3: TGTGCCATCAGTGAGAGGGAGGAGGTAGGAGACTATGGCTACACCTTC. This sequence encodes CAISEREEVGDYGYTF.